This entry lists 26 T cell receptor beta chains sequenced from one sample in a study of blood T cells in healthy people across ages. For the second PCR, which ran for 7 to 11 cycles, a sample-barcoded 5' primer and a J-beta primer mix were used. TCRdb passed the 5' RACE reads through MiXCR, listing each CDR3 protein once. The repertoire holds 980,000 or so distinct CDR3 sequences, with 40% to 60% as singletons. Source material: blood. These receptors originate from a young man in good health.

This chain joins TRBV20-1 and TRBJ2-1; TRBD2 matches at 7 bases. V lost 6 bases and J lost 3; bases outside the gene matches: 11. Germline V gives CDR1 DFQATT, CDR2 SNEGSKA (reference sequence). The CDR3 has 15 amino acids. In DNA, the CDR3 is TGCAGTGCCATAAAGCGGGAAAAACTCTACAATGAGCAGTTCTTC. It translates to CSAIKREKLYNEQFF.

This chain joins TRBV28 and TRBJ2-7; weak D call: TRBD2 (6 bases). The V gene's germline CDR1 is MDHEN and CDR2 SYDVKM. The CDR3 has 14 residues. Between the trimmed V and J ends, which lost 0 bases and 0 bases, there was a span of 6 bases. The CDR3 spells CASSLWEGSYEQYF. The DNA for the CDR3 is TGTGCCAGCAGTTTATGGGAGGGCTCCTACGAGCAGTACTTC.

The rearrangement links TRBV10-3 to TRBJ1-2; possibly TRBD1 for D (5 bases). V lost 6 bases and J lost 8, with 22 bases in between. Germline CDR1 is ENHRY and CDR2 is SYGVKD. This CDR3 is built from 15 residues. DNA of the CDR3: TGTGCCATCAGCCCGGACGGGAGAGGGGAACGCGGCTACACCTTC. It encodes CAISPDGRGERGYTF.

The J gene is TRBJ2-3, the V gene TRBV3-1; TRBD2 agrees at 7 bases. V dropped 1 base and J dropped 4; count of bases not matched to a gene: 11. Germline V gives CDR1 LGHDT, CDR2 YNNKEL (reference sequence). The CDR3 length is 17 residues. CDR3 in amino acids: CASSQASRGVPSDTQYF. The CDR3 DNA reads as TGTGCCAGCAGCCAAGCTAGTCGGGGGGTACCCTCAGATACGCAGTATTTT.

V is TRBV5-1 and J is TRBJ1-1; D ambiguous. The CDR3 sequence is 12 residues long. V lost 5 bases and J 5 bases, leaving 10 bases between the germline ends. The germline V gene encodes CDR1 SGHRS and CDR2 YFSETQ. This chain's CDR3 is CASSSVGTEAFF. CDR3 DNA: TGCGCCAGCAGTTCAGTTGGAACTGAAGCTTTCTTT.

This chain joins TRBV2 and TRBJ1-1; D may be TRBD1 (5 bases). The CDR3 has 15 residues. Per the germline V gene, CDR1 is SNHLY and CDR2 is FYNNEI. Trimming stripped 6 bases from V and 0 bases from J, with 14 bases between. CDR3 nucleotide sequence: TGTGCCAGCAGCTCCGTAGGGGCGATGAACACTGAAGCTTTCTTT. This translates into CASSSVGAMNTEAFF.

The chain links TRBV7-9 to TRBJ2-1, with 9 positions matching TRBD2. V was pared by 5 bases and J by 5 bases, with 7 bases of the junction left unmatched. The CDR3 totals 15 residues. Germline V gene sequence: CDR1 SEHNR, CDR2 FQNEAQ (reference sequence). The CDR3 region is CASSLGVAGDNEQFF. DNA for the CDR3: TGTGCCAGCAGCCTCGGAGTAGCGGGGGACAATGAGCAGTTCTTC.

This chain connects TRBV5-1 to TRBJ1-2; perhaps TRBD1 as D (6 bases). Per the germline V gene, CDR1 is SGHRS and CDR2 is YFSETQ. Trimming stripped 7 bases from V and 0 bases from J, with 10 bases between. This CDR3 comprises 13 residues. For the CDR3, the DNA is TGCGCCAGCTATGGACAGACTAACTATGGCTACACCTTC. Residues: CASYGQTNYGYTF. The whole variable domain, filled in from reference TRBV5-1 and TRBJ1-2, reads KAGVTQTPRYLIKTRGQQVTLSCSPISGHRSVSWYQQTPGQGLQFLFEYFSETQRNKGNFPGRFSGRQFSNSRSEMNVSTLELGDSALYLCASYGQTNYGYTFGSGTRLTVV.

This chain uses TRBV5-1 with TRBJ2-7; TRBD1 might be the D (6 bases). From germline, CDR1 is SGHRS and CDR2 YFSETQ. V lost 5 bases, J lost 3 bases, and 9 bases lay in between. The CDR3 length is 12 residues. CDR3 sequence: CASRVDSYEQYF. CDR3 DNA: TGCGCCAGCAGAGTGGACAGCTACGAGCAGTACTTC.

The chain has TRBV4-1 and TRBJ2-3, with 8 bases lining up with TRBD2. V lost 0 bases to trimming and J lost 2 bases; unmatched junction nucleotides: 10. Germline CDR1 and CDR2: MGHRA and YSYEKL. CDR3 length equals 18 residues. The CDR3 region is CASSQEGGSGGLTDTQYF. DNA for the CDR3: TGCGCCAGCAGCCAAGAAGGTGGCAGCGGGGGACTCACAGATACGCAGTATTTT.

This clonotype came up once. This chain connects TRBV6-1 to TRBJ2-4; maybe TRBD1 (6 bases). The V end lost 8 bases, the J end lost 3 bases, and 17 bases lay between the germline ends. The CDR3 totals 15 residues. Looked up from germline, CDR1 is MNHNS and CDR2 is SASEGT. The CDR3 region has the DNA TGTGCCAGCCGTACAGGGAGTGACGGCAAAAACATTCAGTACTTC. It translates to CASRTGSDGKNIQYF.

The chain is built from TRBV4-1 and TRBJ2-7, with D possibly TRBD1 on 6 matching bases. Trimming removed 1 base from V and 4 bases from J, with 11 bases in between. The CDR3 has 14 residues. Germline CDR1 reads MGHRA; CDR2 reads YSYEKL. CDR3 sequence (DNA): TGCGCCAGCAGCCAAGGGCGCCAGGGGTACGAGCAGTACTTC. Translation: CASSQGRQGYEQYF.

As concerns this clonotype: A junction end diverges from the germline sequence, so it may reflect a read error. The rearrangement links TRBV9 to TRBJ2-3, with D maybe TRBD2 (6 bases). CDR3 length: 15 amino acids. Germline V lookup: CDR1 SGDLS, CDR2 YYNGEE. The DNA for the CDR3 is TGTACCAGCAGCGTCAGCAGCCTAGCGACAGATACGCAGTATTTT. It specifies CTSSVSSLATDTQYF.

CDR3 DNA: TGTGCCAGCAGCCGAGCGTTTACGGCGTCCTACGAGCAGTACTTC. This encodes CASSRAFTASYEQYF. The chain employs TRBV14 and TRBJ2-5; no reliable D call. The J call could be wrong; TRBJ2-7 is a better fit for the DNA end. The CDR3 has 15 residues. Germline-derived CDR1 and CDR2 are SGHDN and FVKESK.

The chain has TRBV7-9 and TRBJ2-5; D might be TRBD2 (6 bases). V dropped 5 bases and J dropped 3 bases, with 13 bases sitting between them. Germline CDR1 is SEHNR and CDR2 is FQNEAQ (reference sequence). The CDR3 is made up of 14 amino acids. In nucleotides, the CDR3 is TGTGCCAGCAGCGCCCATTGGGGGGAAGAGACCCAGTACTTC. This gives the protein CASSAHWGEETQYF.

V is TRBV3-1 and J is TRBJ1-2, with 9 bases aligning to TRBD1. Losses at the gene ends were 1 base for V and 5 bases for J; bases not matched to a gene: 5. Germline CDR1 and CDR2: LGHDT and YNNKEL (reference sequence). The CDR3 is made up of 15 amino acids. As DNA, the CDR3 is TGTGCCAGCAGCCAAGTCGCGGGACAGGGTTATGGCTACACCTTC. Amino acids: CASSQVAGQGYGYTF. Full variable domain (remainder filled in from reference TRBV3-1 and TRBJ1-2): DTAVSQTPKYLVTQMGNDKSIKCEQNLGHDTMYWYKQDSKKFLKIMFSYNNKELIINETVPNRFSPKSPDKAHLNLHINSLELGDSAVYFCASSQVAGQGYGYTFGSGTRLTVV.

V and J are TRBV20-1 and TRBJ2-4, with TRBD2 matching over 10 bases. The assigned J gene may be wrong: the sequence end matches TRBJ2-7 better. CDR3 length equals 13 residues. The germline V gene has CDR1 DFQATT and CDR2 SNEGSKA (reference sequence). The CDR3 reads CSQSGRARYEQYF. The DNA of the CDR3 is TGCAGTCAGAGCGGGAGGGCTCGTTACGAGCAGTACTTC.

The rearrangement uses TRBV10-3 and TRBJ2-7; possible D gene TRBD2, 6 bases. This CDR3 region has 15 residues. Germline V CDR1 and CDR2: ENHRY, SYGVKD. Trimming shortened V by 2 bases and J by 2 bases, and 13 bases separated the two germline ends. The CDR3 DNA reads TGTGCCATCAGTGAGGCGGAGGGGATCACCTACGAGCAGTACTTC. Protein sequence: CAISEAEGITYEQYF.

This clonotype occurred a few times. V is TRBV25-1 and J is TRBJ2-7; the D gene could be TRBD1 or TRBD2 (5 bases each). Germline assignment: CDR1 MGHDK and CDR2 SYGVNS. The CDR3 has 13 amino acids. V dropped 3 bases and J dropped 3 bases, with 9 bases sitting between them. The CDR3 spells CASSDAGSYEQYF. For the CDR3, the DNA is TGTGCCAGCAGTGACGCAGGGAGCTACGAGCAGTACTTC.

This clonotype was seen a few times. This sequence joins TRBV4-2 and TRBJ1-2; maybe TRBD1 (5 bases). CDR3 length: 14 residues. Looked up from germline, CDR1 is LGHNA and CDR2 is YNFKEQ. Trimming cost V 3 bases and J 4 bases, with 12 bases left between them. The CDR3 region is CASSQSTGGYGYTF. CDR3 coding DNA: TGTGCCAGCAGCCAGTCAACTGGGGGCTATGGCTACACCTTC.

A note on this clonotype: At one boundary the junction diverges from the germline segment, which might be a read error. The V gene is TRBV4-2, the J gene TRBJ2-5; 9 nucleotides agree with TRBD2. The CDR3 is made up of 15 amino acids. The germline CDR1 and CDR2 sequences are LGHNA and YNFKEQ. CDR3 DNA sequence: TGTGCCAGTAGCCAAGATCGAGCGGGGGGAAATGAGCAGTACTTC. This gives the protein CASSQDRAGGNEQYF.

The rearrangement uses TRBV15 and TRBJ1-5; D gene ambiguous. The germline V gene encodes CDR1 LNHNV and CDR2 YYDKDF (reference sequence). V lost 0 bases and J lost 6, with 6 bases in between. This CDR3 has 13 residues. Written as DNA, the CDR3 is TGTGCCACCAGCAGAGATATCGGTCAGCCCCAGCATTTT. It encodes CATSRDIGQPQHF.

This chain connects TRBV7-2 to TRBJ1-5; D is unclear. Germline CDR1 is SGHTA and CDR2 is FQGNSA. The CDR3 covers 14 residues. V lost 2 bases to trimming and J lost 3 bases, with 8 bases between them. In DNA, the CDR3 is TGTGCCAGCAGCTTAATACCAGCCAATCAGCCCCAGCATTTT. Translation gives CASSLIPANQPQHF.

This clonotype was counted at least ten times. The chain recombines TRBV4-3 with TRBJ2-7; the match to TRBD1 covers 7 bases. V lost 0 bases to trimming and J lost 3 bases; unmatched junction nucleotides: 5. This CDR3 spans 15 amino acids. The germline V gene has CDR1 LGHNA and CDR2 YSLEER. The CDR3 sequence: CASSQDMTGLYEQYF. As DNA, the CDR3 is TGCGCCAGCAGCCAAGACATGACAGGGCTCTACGAGCAGTACTTC.

The chain recombines TRBV12-3 or TRBV12-4 with TRBJ1-1; 7 bases are shared with TRBD1. V gave up 3 bases and J gave up 5 bases; unmatched junction bases: 9. The CDR3 is 15 amino acids. As DNA, the CDR3 is TGTGCCAGCAGTTTTGGCAGGGGGGTTTATACTGAAGCTTTCTTT. Amino acids: CASSFGRGVYTEAFF.

The rearrangement links TRBV5-6 to TRBJ2-3; 9 nucleotides align to TRBD1. This CDR3 has 15 amino acids. The germline V gene has CDR1 SGHDT and CDR2 YYEEEE. V lost 4 bases to trimming and J lost 6 bases; unmatched junction nucleotides: 9. The CDR3, as DNA: TGTGCCAGCAGCGCTCCGGGACAGGGTGGTGATACGCAGTATTTT. It yields the protein CASSAPGQGGDTQYF.